The sequence of this T cell receptor (beta chain) was determined in a study of blood T cells in healthy people across ages. Regarding the study as a whole: The study lacked donor CMV status, which possibly confounded expanded clonotype changes. Per million T cells, TCR beta diversity dropped roughly linearly as age increased.

Through a sample-barcoded 5' primer and a J-beta primer mix, a second PCR was run for roughly 6 to 11 cycles. TCRdb re-derived calls from the 5' RACE reads in MiXCR, one entry per CDR3 protein. The sample comprises approximately 680,000 distinct CDR3 sequences, about 30% of which are singletons, and 15% rests with the top ten. This clonotype has at least ten counts. No antigen is known for it. Germline V gives CDR1 MGHDK, CDR2 SYGVNS. The CDR3 loop spans 14 amino acids. Trimming stripped 5 bases from V and 7 bases from J, with 18 bases between. Staff drew ten milliliters of peripheral blood from each donor.

The TCR sequence derives from a woman older than 75 in good health. The chain recombines TRBV25-1 with TRBJ2-7; D is possibly TRBD1 or TRBD2 (5 bases each). Sequenced input: blood. This chain's CDR3 is CASSLPGRSGEQYF. CDR3 nucleotides: TGTGCCAGCAGTCTACCGGGGCGGTCGGGAGAGCAGTACTTC.